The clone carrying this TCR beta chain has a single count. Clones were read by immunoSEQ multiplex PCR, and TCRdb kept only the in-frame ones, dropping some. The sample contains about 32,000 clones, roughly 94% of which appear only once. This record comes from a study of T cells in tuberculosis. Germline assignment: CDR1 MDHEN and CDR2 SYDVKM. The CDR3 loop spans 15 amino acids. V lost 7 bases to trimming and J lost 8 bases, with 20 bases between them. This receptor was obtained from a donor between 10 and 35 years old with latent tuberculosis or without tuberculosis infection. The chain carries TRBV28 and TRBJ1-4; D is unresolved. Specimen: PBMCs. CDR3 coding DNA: TGTGCCAGCACCGGGTTAGCGGCGCGAGTCGAAAAACTGTTTTTT. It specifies CASTGLAARVEKLFF.